These 23 T cell receptor beta chains came from one sample sequenced in a study of T cell responses to AZD1222 COVID-19 vaccine. Repertoires were generated with immunoSEQ multiplex PCR, while TCRdb's copy carries only in-frame clones and drops some. This table holds about 120,000 clones, around 91% found once. This sample comprised peripheral blood, obtained on day 0 of MenACWY control vaccination. The origin of the receptors is an adult in good health.

The chain links TRBV27 to TRBJ1-1, with a weak D call TRBD1 (6 bases). This CDR3 is built from 14 residues. The germline V gene encodes CDR1 MNHEY and CDR2 SMNVEV (reference sequence). V was shortened by 6 bases and J by 5 bases, with 16 bases between the two germline ends. The DNA for the CDR3 is TGTGCCAGCAGCGCGGACAGTTGGGGGACTGAAGCTTTCTTT. It codes for CASSADSWGTEAFF.

In its sample, this clone was seen once. This chain connects TRBV18 to TRBJ2-6, with D possibly TRBD2 on 6 matching bases. V gave up 2 bases and J gave up 0 bases, with 14 bases separating them. Germline lookup yields CDR1 KGHSH and CDR2 LQKENI. The CDR3 contains 18 residues. CDR3 in amino acids: CASSPSSSGSSGANVLTF. As DNA, the CDR3 is TGTGCCAGCTCACCATCGTCATCCGGGAGCTCTGGGGCCAACGTCCTGACTTTC. The full variable domain, rest sourced from reference TRBV18 and TRBJ2-6, is NAGVMQNPRHLVRRRGQEARLRCSPMKGHSHVYWYRQLPEEGLKFMVYLQKENIIDESGMPKERFSAEFPKEGPSILRIQQVVRGDSAAYFCASSPSSSGSSGANVLTFGAGSRLTVL.

The chain combines TRBV5-5 with TRBJ2-5, with D perhaps given as TRBD1 or TRBD2 (7 bases each). The CDR3 length is 14 residues. CDR1 is SGHKS and CDR2 is YYEKEE in the germline V gene (reference sequence). Trimming took off 3 bases at V and 5 bases at J, with 14 bases between the two ends. The CDR3 spells CASSSRQGGETQYF. CDR3 nucleotides: TGTGCCAGCAGCTCTCGGCAGGGGGGGGAGACCCAGTACTTC.

The chain recombines TRBV4-2 with TRBJ1-6, with D hard to call. Trimming stripped 1 base from V and 5 bases from J, with 9 bases between. The CDR3 totals 15 residues. The V gene's germline CDR1 is LGHNA and CDR2 YNFKEQ. CDR3 protein: CASSQVQSDNSPLHF. The CDR3 DNA reads as TGTGCCAGCAGCCAAGTCCAGTCGGATAATTCACCCCTCCACTTT.

This clone was detected only once. The chain joins TRBV5-3 to TRBJ1-6; unclear D gene. TRBV5-3 qualifies as an ORF whose function is uncertain. Deletions cut 4 bases from V and 0 bases from J, with 17 bases between. The length of the CDR3 is 18 residues. The CDR3 spells CARSRESTASSYNSPLHF. The CDR3, as DNA: TGTGCCAGAAGCCGGGAGAGTACAGCAAGCTCCTATAATTCACCCCTCCACTTT.

V gene TRBV27 combines with J gene TRBJ1-2; D gene unclear. Per the germline V gene, CDR1 is MNHEY and CDR2 is SMNVEV (reference sequence). Trimming removed 5 bases at V and 1 base at J, with 14 bases between. CDR3 size: 15 residues. CDR3 in amino acids: CASSATRGLNYGYTF. DNA for the CDR3: TGTGCCAGCAGTGCCACAAGAGGCCTTAACTATGGCTACACCTTC.

The DNA of the CDR3 is TGTGCCAGCAGCCAAGGGGGAAAGAACTATGGCTACACCTTC. It specifies CASSQGGKNYGYTF. V and J are TRBV14 and TRBJ1-2; D gene unclear. Germline CDR1 and CDR2: SGHDN and FVKESK. CDR3 size: 14 residues. Trimming removed 1 base from V and 2 bases from J, with 8 bases in between.

The chain joins TRBV3-1 (or the pseudogene TRBV3-2) to TRBJ2-4; TRBD1 or TRBD2 may be the D gene (5 bases each). This CDR3 is built from 16 residues. Germline loops: CDR1 LGHDT, CDR2 YNNKEL (reference sequence). V was clipped by 5 bases and J by 0 bases, with 14 bases between them. Here the CDR3 DNA reads TGTGCCAGCAGCTCCCGGGACCCTCTAGCCAAAAACATTCAGTACTTC. As protein: CASSSRDPLAKNIQYF.

This sequence joins TRBV10-3 and TRBJ2-7; D perhaps matches TRBD2 (5 bases). The CDR3 consists of 14 residues. Germline V gene data show CDR1 as ENHRY and CDR2 as SYGVKD. Trimming left V 0 bases short and J 6 bases short, with 12 bases between. CDR3 amino acids: CAISESSLASEQYV. The CDR3 DNA is TGTGCCATCAGTGAGTCTAGCCTAGCCTCCGAGCAGTACGTC.

CDR3 loop: CASSSGQGGGNEQFF. CDR3 in DNA: TGCGCCAGCAGCTCCGGACAGGGGGGCGGCAATGAGCAGTTCTTC. The chain links TRBV5-1 to TRBJ2-1; 10 bases are shared with TRBD1. The CDR3 is 15 amino acids. CDR1 and CDR2 (germline): SGHRS, YFSETQ. The V segment lost 3 bases and the J segment 6 bases; nucleotides outside the gene matches: 6.

The chain uses TRBV6-2 or TRBV6-3 and TRBJ1-3; D remains ambiguous. The germline V gene encodes CDR1 MNHEY and CDR2 SVGEGT. V lost 6 bases to trimming and J lost 0 bases, with 15 bases between them. CDR3 length equals 16 residues. CDR3 amino acids: CASSFTSRRSGNTIYF. CDR3 coding DNA: TGTGCCAGCAGCTTCACGAGCAGACGCTCTGGAAACACCATATATTTT.

The chain combines TRBV5-4 with TRBJ1-4; unclear D gene. CDR3 length: 15 residues. The V gene's germline CDR1 is SGHNT and CDR2 YYREEE (reference sequence). Trimming cost V 0 bases and J 0 bases, with 6 bases left between them. CDR3 sequence: CASSLGGPTNEKLFF. CDR3 nucleotides: TGTGCCAGCAGCTTGGGAGGGCCAACTAATGAAAAACTGTTTTTT. Variable domain in full (rest from reference TRBV5-4 and TRBJ1-4): ETGVTQSPTHLIKTRGQQVTLRCSSQSGHNTVSWYQQALGQGPQFIFQYYREEENGRGNFPPRFSGLQFPNYSSELNVNALELDDSALYLCASSLGGPTNEKLFFGSGTQLSVL.

The J gene is TRBJ2-2, the V gene TRBV28; 8 bases line up with TRBD1. The germline CDR1 and CDR2 sequences are MDHEN and SYDVKM. With V trimmed by 3 bases and J by 5 bases, 8 bases remained unmatched. The CDR3 extends over 16 amino acids. DNA for the CDR3: TGTGCCAGCAGTTTCCTCCGGACAGGGAGGACCGGGGAGCTGTTTTTT. Translated, it gives CASSFLRTGRTGELFF.

This sequence joins TRBV27 and TRBJ2-2; possibly TRBD1 for D (6 bases). The CDR3 covers 14 residues. Looked up from germline, CDR1 is MNHEY and CDR2 is SMNVEV (reference sequence). Trimming shortened V by 1 base and J by 4 bases, and 7 bases separated the two germline ends. In DNA form, the CDR3 reads TGTGCCAGCAGTTTATGGGGGCTCACCGGGGAGCTGTTTTTT. Translated: CASSLWGLTGELFF.

CDR3 protein: CASSLGAGGEYEQYV. As DNA, the CDR3 is TGCGCCAGCAGCTTGGGAGCAGGGGGCGAGTACGAGCAGTACGTC. V is TRBV5-1 and J is TRBJ2-7, with 8 positions matching TRBD1. There are 15 residues in the CDR3. V lost 0 bases, J lost 4 bases, and 6 bases stayed unmatched. Germline V gene sequence: CDR1 SGHRS, CDR2 YFSETQ.

V and J are TRBV28 and TRBJ2-3, with 9 bases identical to TRBD1. The germline V gene encodes CDR1 MDHEN and CDR2 SYDVKM. The CDR3 contains 18 residues. The J segment lost 7 bases and the V segment lost 6 bases, leaving 20 bases of the junction unmatched. In DNA form, the CDR3 reads TGTGCCAGCAGGCCCGACCCTTTGGGACAGGGATTTAGGAATACGCAGTATTTT. This codes for CASRPDPLGQGFRNTQYF.

The V gene is TRBV24-1, the J gene TRBJ2-7, with unresolved D. This CDR3 has 13 residues. The V end was cut by 3 bases, the J end by 3 bases, with 8 bases between. Germline V gives CDR1 KGHDR, CDR2 SFDVKD. CDR3 sequence reads: CATSDPGYYEQYV. The CDR3 DNA reads TGTGCCACCAGTGATCCAGGCTACTACGAGCAGTACGTC.

The table lists this clone with a count of one. J is TRBJ1-6 and V is TRBV3-1 (or the pseudogene TRBV3-2); D perhaps matches TRBD1 (5 bases). V shed 0 bases and J shed 5 bases, with 14 bases lying between them. The CDR3 loop spans 17 amino acids. Germline V gene sequence: CDR1 LGHDT, CDR2 YNNKEL (reference sequence). CDR3 nucleotides: TGTGCCAGCAGCCAAGATCAGTGGGGACTTAATAATTCACCCCTCCACTTT. This codes for CASSQDQWGLNNSPLHF.

The V call is TRBV10-3, the J call TRBJ2-3; D is ambiguous. The CDR3 has 14 residues. CDR1 and CDR2 (germline): ENHRY, SYGVKD. Trimming took 10 bases from V and 0 from J, leaving 14 bases between them. The CDR3 DNA reads as TGTGCCAGCTCGCTTCCTTCTAGCACAGATACGCAGTATTTT. Amino acid sequence: CASSLPSSTDTQYF.

The genes are TRBV29-1 and TRBJ2-5, with 7 bases that match TRBD1. CDR1 and CDR2 (germline): SQVTM, ANQGSEA. The ends lost 3 bases at V and 2 bases at J; junction bases unmatched: 18. The CDR3 extends over 18 amino acids. The CDR3 bases are TGCAGCGTTGACAACCGGCCAGGGGGTGTAATTGGGCAAGAGACCCAGTACTTC. Amino acids: CSVDNRPGGVIGQETQYF.

This clone came up once. The gene calls are TRBV9 and TRBJ2-5; no clear D gene. V lost 2 bases and J lost 2, with 13 bases in between. Looked up from germline, CDR1 is SGDLS and CDR2 is YYNGEE. This CDR3 has 15 amino acids. The DNA of the CDR3 is TGTGCCAGCAGCGTGAGTCCCCTTCAACAAGAGACCCAGTACTTC. Its protein is CASSVSPLQQETQYF.

V gene TRBV18 combines with J gene TRBJ2-7; no reliable D call. V was shortened by 2 bases and J by 6 bases, with 5 bases between the two germline ends. This CDR3 region has 11 residues. Germline V gives CDR1 KGHSH, CDR2 LQKENI. CDR3 residues: CASSPGSEQYF. DNA of the CDR3: TGTGCCAGCTCACCAGGCTCCGAGCAGTACTTC.

The genes are TRBV5-4 and TRBJ2-1, with TRBD2 matching over 8 bases. CDR1 SGHNT and CDR2 YYREEE come from the germline V gene (reference sequence). J was trimmed by 3 bases and V by 3 bases; bases with no gene match: 8. CDR3 length: 16 residues. The CDR3 protein is CASSSVAGRGYNEQFF. CDR3 nucleotide sequence: TGTGCCAGCAGCTCCGTAGCGGGGAGGGGCTACAATGAGCAGTTCTTC.